The clone carrying this T cell receptor (beta chain) occurred many times. Its antigen is undetermined. The data belong to a study of T cells after posttransplantation cyclophosphamide. Libraries were prepared by immunoSEQ multiplex PCR; TCRdb keeps only in-frame clonotypes and omits some of them. Singletons are absent from the sample, which has fewer than 55,000 clones. The related graft donor's blood sample was taken on the day of bone marrow donation. The ends were cut back, 6 bases at V and 3 bases at J, with 18 bases in the middle. From germline, CDR1 is MNHNS and CDR2 SASEGT. This CDR3 spans 15 amino acids. General study results and limits: Blood and skin or GI T cell repertoires showed limited TRB overlap.

What was sequenced was PBMCs. The clonotype originates from a man aged 35 to 55 in good health, CMV-negative, and a related stem cell transplant donor. The J gene is TRBJ2-7, the V gene TRBV6-1, with D perhaps matching TRBD2 (7 bases). CDR3: CASRRTQGGGYEQYF. CDR3 nucleotides: TGTGCCAGCAGACGTACACAGGGAGGGGGCTACGAGCAGTACTTC.